Detailed here is one T cell receptor beta chain. Its antigen is not known. The sample originates from a study of T cells in Graves' hyperthyroidism and ophthalmopathy. The source material, RNA transcripts, was used to amplify TCR beta CDR3 regions. The HTBI primer set drove a first-round RT-PCR of the TCR CDR3. TCRdb reprocessed the multiplex PCR reads with MiXCR, giving one entry per CDR3 protein. The repertoire consists of around 600,000 distinct CDR3 sequences, with more than 14% occurring once and the leading ten covering approximately 12%. Active moderate-to-severe ophthalmopathy, Clinical Activity Score at least 3, NOSPECS at least 4, under 3 months' duration. Findings and caveats of the study: Ophthalmopathy was told apart from stable hyperthyroidism by a 13 V-J model. Clonotypes that were expanded in thyroid above 0.001 mostly appeared in blood too.

Sequences were obtained from blood. This TCR derives from a woman aged 45-60 years with Graves' ophthalmopathy.

The CDR3 bases are TGTGCCAGCAGCTTAGCCCGGGACTTAGCCAAAAACATTCAGTACTTC. As protein: CASSLARDLAKNIQYF. The rearrangement joins TRBV7-9 to TRBJ2-4; D is perhaps TRBD2 (6 bases). Trimming pared 0 bases from V and 0 bases from J, leaving 9 bases between. CDR1 and CDR2 from the germline V gene are SEHNR and FQNEAQ (reference sequence). This CDR3 has 16 amino acids.